A selection of T cell receptor beta chains follows, all from one sample in a study of T cells in Graves' hyperthyroidism and ophthalmopathy. MiXCR, applied by TCRdb to the multiplex PCR reads, yields one record per CDR3 protein. The sample holds around 800,000 distinct CDR3 sequences, 38% seen once. The sample taken for sequencing was blood. These receptors were collected from a man younger than 30 with Graves' hyperthyroidism. Both conserved end residues are trimmed from each CDR3.

v_gene,CDR3aa
TRBV24-1,ATSAETSGENTGELL
TRBV29-1,SGLEDGELF
TRBV10-3,ASSFEGAT
TRBV10-3,AISDRGGGYT
TRBV25-1,ASQAADRVVYGYT
TRBV11-3,ASSLARRATETQY
TRBV7-2,ASSLARGPLETQY
TRBV20-1,SARDRGGTETQY
TRBV12-3/TRBV12-4,ASSQDSTANQPQH
TRBV2,ASLRQGLTGELF
TRBV14,ASSQDRWGDEQY
TRBV29-1,SVEHGWGRNEQY
TRBV29-1,SVVKGRYEQY
TRBV19,ASSIGGGRRNTEAF
TRBV4-3,ASSQAGARSYEQY
TRBV25-1,ASSEPGQEYTGELF
TRBV14,ASSQRGGAVNTEAF
TRBV2,ASSSLTGPNSYEQY
TRBV7-2,ASSTHGDSEQY
TRBV19,ASSIPGGHTEAF
TRBV14,ASSQWTETQY
TRBV7-9,ASSPGPTNEKLF
TRBV19,ASSEEVNSPLH
TRBV4-2,ASSLSENTGELF
TRBV7-2,ASSQEGTLQLAGYQETQY
TRBV4-1,ASSQVWRGETQY
TRBV29-1,SVEDGEQY
TRBV7-8,ASSFSRQGKGQPQH
TRBV19,ASSVLIRGANTEAF